This entry lists 19 T cell receptor beta chains sequenced from one sample in a study of blood T cell repertoires in COVID-19. Only in-frame clones appear in the TCRdb table, and some are missing; sequencing was by immunoSEQ multiplex PCR. The profile shows just over 150,000 clones, approximately 88% of them singletons. Sequences were obtained from PBMCs or T cells enriched from blood (not recorded which). The receptors come from a woman aged 45 to 65 who had recovered from COVID-19.

The chain recombines TRBV7-2 with TRBJ2-4; no firm D call. The V and J ends lost 4 bases and 4 bases respectively, with 11 bases between them. The CDR3 is 14 amino acids. Germline CDR1 SGHTA, CDR2 FQGNSA. This chain's CDR3 is CASSSPARKNIQYF. DNA of the CDR3: TGTGCCAGCAGCTCACCTGCACGGAAAAACATTCAGTACTTC.

The CDR3 protein is CASSLGERGGDYGYTF. CDR3 DNA sequence: TGTGCCAGCAGCTTGGGTGAAAGAGGGGGCGACTATGGCTACACCTTC. V is TRBV5-4 and J is TRBJ1-2; 7 bases align to TRBD1. The CDR3 spans 16 residues. Germline trimming cut 0 bases from V and 3 bases from J; bases unmatched to any gene: 8. Germline V lookup: CDR1 SGHNT, CDR2 YYREEE (reference sequence).

The count of this clone is one. V usage is TRBV6-5 and J usage is TRBJ1-2, with 7 bases matching TRBD1. V was clipped by 5 bases and J by 3 bases; unmatched bases: 6. This CDR3 has 14 residues. CDR1 is MNHEY, CDR2 SVGAGI, per germline. The CDR3 DNA reads TGTGCCAGCAGTCCCGTCGGACAGGACTATGGCTACACCTTC. This codes for CASSPVGQDYGYTF.

This chain links TRBV13 with TRBJ2-5; 13 nucleotides align to TRBD2. Germline V gives CDR1 PRHDT, CDR2 FYEKMQ (reference sequence). The trim removed 5 bases at V and 5 bases at J, leaving 8 bases unmatched. The CDR3 runs 16 residues. The CDR3 region is CASSRRLAGGWETQYF. CDR3 DNA: TGTGCCAGCAGCCGTCGACTAGCGGGGGGCTGGGAGACCCAGTACTTC.

This chain's CDR3 is CASSQVRGLAVDEQFF. The DNA for the CDR3 is TGCGCCAGCAGCCAAGTACGAGGACTAGCGGTCGATGAGCAGTTCTTC. V and J are TRBV4-1 and TRBJ2-1; 10 positions match TRBD2. V lost 1 base to trimming and J lost 8 bases; unmatched junction nucleotides: 8. In germline, CDR1 is MGHRA, CDR2 YSYEKL. The CDR3 sequence is 16 residues long.

This clone was found once. The chain employs TRBV19 and TRBJ2-3; D not resolved. V was cut by 2 bases and J by 2 bases, with 8 bases left in between. CDR1 is LNHDA and CDR2 is SQIVND in the germline V gene (reference sequence). The CDR3 has 14 residues. CDR3 in amino acids: CASSIKQPTDTQYF. The CDR3 nucleotides are TGTGCCAGTAGTATAAAACAGCCCACAGATACGCAGTATTTT.

This chain links TRBV5-4 with TRBJ2-3, with 9 bases aligning to TRBD2. CDR3 size: 14 residues. Germline CDR1 is SGHNT and CDR2 is YYREEE (reference sequence). V was pared by 3 bases and J by 6 bases, with 5 bases of the junction left unmatched. The CDR3 DNA reads as TGTGCCAGCAGCTGGAGGGCGGGGGGGGATACGCAGTATTTT. Translated, it gives CASSWRAGGDTQYF. Drawing the rest from reference TRBV5-4 and TRBJ2-3, the complete variable domain is ETGVTQSPTHLIKTRGQQVTLRCSSQSGHNTVSWYQQALGQGPQFIFQYYREEENGRGNFPPRFSGLQFPNYSSELNVNALELDDSALYLCASSWRAGGDTQYFGPGTRLTVL.

J is TRBJ1-6 and V is TRBV2, with a weak D call TRBD1 (5 bases). V lost 4 bases to trimming and J lost 5 bases, with 9 bases between them. The CDR3 consists of 14 residues. Germline V lookup: CDR1 SNHLY, CDR2 FYNNEI. CDR3 amino acids: CASSGGGDNSPLHF. The CDR3 bases are TGTGCCAGCAGTGGCGGGGGGGATAATTCACCCCTCCACTTT.

This clone was counted only a few times. The chain has TRBV6-5 and TRBJ1-2, with TRBD1 matching 8 bases. This CDR3 has 13 amino acids. CDR1 and CDR2 from the germline V gene are MNHEY and SVGAGI. Losses at the gene ends were 5 bases for V and 4 bases for J; bases not matched to a gene: 3. The CDR3 reads CASSRQGIYGYTF. DNA for the CDR3: TGTGCCAGCAGTCGACAGGGGATCTATGGCTACACCTTC.

The V and J genes are TRBV5-1 and TRBJ2-5, with 9 bases fitting TRBD1. CDR3 size: 17 residues. The germline gives CDR1 SGHRS, CDR2 YFSETQ. Trimming removed 4 bases from V and 2 bases from J; junction bases left unmatched: 12. CDR3 loop: CASSTRPATGGQETQYF. The CDR3 region has the DNA TGCGCCAGCAGCACCCGACCGGCGACAGGGGGGCAAGAGACCCAGTACTTC.

This clone showed up just once. V and J are TRBV5-1 and TRBJ1-1; perhaps TRBD1 as D (6 bases). The CDR3 extends over 15 amino acids. V was cut by 4 bases and J by 0 bases, with 13 bases left in between. Germline CDR1 is SGHRS and CDR2 is YFSETQ. This chain's CDR3 is CASSAQGTVNTEAFF. The CDR3 nucleotides read TGCGCCAGCAGCGCACAGGGTACTGTGAACACTGAAGCTTTCTTT.

The rearrangement joins TRBV4-3 to TRBJ2-7; D remains unclear. The V gene's germline CDR1 is LGHNA and CDR2 YSLEER. This CDR3 is 14 amino acids long. The V end lost 0 bases, the J end lost 1 base, and 7 bases lay between the germline ends. CDR3 in DNA: TGCGCCAGCAGCCAAGATCCGGTATCCTACGAGCAGTACTTC. Encoded protein: CASSQDPVSYEQYF.

This chain connects TRBV19 to TRBJ2-3, with 9 nucleotides matching TRBD2. V lost 10 bases and J lost 3; bases outside the gene matches: 17. Germline CDR1 reads LNHDA; CDR2 reads SQIVND (reference sequence). This CDR3 is 17 amino acids long. The CDR3 is CATRRAPLAGSTDTQYF. CDR3 bases: TGTGCCACCAGAAGGGCCCCCCTAGCGGGGAGTACAGATACGCAGTATTTT.

This sequence joins TRBV3-1 (or the pseudogene TRBV3-2) and TRBJ2-1; D perhaps matches TRBD2 (6 bases). The V end lost 2 bases, the J end lost 4 bases, and 9 bases lay between the germline ends. The CDR3 loop spans 14 amino acids. CDR1 LGHDT and CDR2 YNNKEL come from the germline V gene (reference sequence). The CDR3 spells CASSQRTTYNEQFF. CDR3 DNA sequence: TGTGCCAGCAGCCAACGGACTACTTACAATGAGCAGTTCTTC.

V gene TRBV29-1 combines with J gene TRBJ1-2; perhaps TRBD1 as D (6 bases). Germline CDR1 reads SQVTM; CDR2 reads ANQGSEA. The CDR3 runs 13 residues. V shed 3 bases and J shed 3 bases, with 11 bases lying between them. CDR3 in DNA: TGCAGCGTTGATGGCTGGACAGACTATGGCTACACCTTC. Protein sequence: CSVDGWTDYGYTF.

The chain joins TRBV11-2 to TRBJ2-5; 12 positions agree with TRBD2. This CDR3 has 16 residues. The germline gives CDR1 SGHAT, CDR2 FQNNGV. Trimming at V came to 4 bases and at J to 1 base, leaving 4 bases not matched to a gene. The CDR3 bases are TGTGCCAGCAGCTCACGACTAGCGGGGGTCCAAGAGACCCAGTACTTC. Amino acid sequence: CASSSRLAGVQETQYF.

J is TRBJ2-1 and V is TRBV27, with 12 bases that match TRBD1. The length of the CDR3 is 15 residues. Per germline, CDR1 MNHEY and CDR2 SMNVEV (reference sequence). Unmatched junction bases numbered 2, after V lost 4 bases and J lost 4 bases. CDR3 in DNA: TGTGCCAGCAGTTGGGGACAGGGGGCTTACAATGAGCAGTTCTTC. This gives the protein CASSWGQGAYNEQFF.

This chain's CDR3 is CASSLTGRVINSPLHF. The DNA for the CDR3 is TGTGCCAGCAGCTTGACAGGGAGGGTCATTAATTCACCCCTCCACTTT. The chain employs TRBV5-8 and TRBJ1-6, with a weak D call TRBD1 (6 bases). V shed 1 base and J shed 6 bases, with 14 bases lying between them. Germline loops: CDR1 SGHTS, CDR2 YDEGEE. The length of the CDR3 is 16 residues.

The chain recombines TRBV7-8 with TRBJ1-2, with D possibly matching TRBD1 (5 bases). CDR1 is SGHVS, CDR2 FQNEAQ, per germline. V was cut by 1 base and J by 6 bases, with 9 bases left in between. The CDR3 covers 13 residues. In nucleotides, the CDR3 is TGTGCCAGCAGCTTAGGGATAGGGGATGGCTACACCTTC. Translation: CASSLGIGDGYTF.